This T cell receptor beta chain emerged from a study of Tregs in tolerant kidney transplant recipients. Study-level points and caveats: Some patients' samples used different primers over time, so nucleotide sequences weren't comparable.

Remarks on this clone: No antigen is known for it. Coverage ceases 3 residues before the CDR3 finishes, and the germline J gene fills in the end.

The CDR3 is 15 amino acids. Germline CDR1 is SGHRS and CDR2 is YFSETQ. Trimming cost V 4 bases and J 4 bases; bases outside gene matches: 8. The assay was immunoSEQ multiplex PCR, and TCRdb's table has in-frame clones only and misses some. Here the sample table reports around 48,000 clones. The specimen was CD4+ T cells from blood, collected before the transplant. This clonotype was sampled from a human donor who received a combined kidney and bone marrow transplant. The J gene is TRBJ1-1, the V gene TRBV5-1; TRBD1 agrees at 9 bases. The CDR3 bases that were read are TGCGCCAGCAGCCCGGACAGGGGATGGGGCACTGAA. This encodes CASSPDRGWGTE. From start to end, the CDR3 is CASSPDRGWGTEAFF. Filled out from reference TRBV5-1 and TRBJ1-1, the complete variable domain reads KAGVTQTPRYLIKTRGQQVTLSCSPISGHRSVSWYQQTPGQGLQFLFEYFSETQRNKGNFPGRFSGRQFSNSRSEMNVSTLELGDSALYLCASSPDRGWGTEAFFGQGTRLTVV.